Below, one TCR beta chain is given with its context. The target antigen is unknown. One end of the junction varies from germline; a read error may be responsible. This specimen belongs to a study of CD8+CD57+ T cells in acquired aplastic anemia. The template for TCR beta VDJ and CDR3 sequence profiling was genomic DNA. TCRdb re-called the reads through MiXCR, storing one row per CDR3 protein. The data show around 190,000 distinct CDR3 sequences, roughly half seen once. Germline V gene sequence: CDR1 DFQATT, CDR2 SNEGSKA (reference sequence). The CDR3 length is 15 residues. Overall study results and limits: Found in both controls and patients were fewer than 35 CD8+ CDR3 sequences.

This sequence was found in a human donor in good health, serving as a control. This sequence joins TRBV20-1 and TRBJ2-3; perhaps TRBD1 as D (6 bases). The specimen was sorted CD4+, CD8+, or CD8+CD57+ T cells (not recorded which) from PBMCs. CDR3 sequence reads: CSASPTVGGTDTQYF. Here the CDR3 DNA reads TGCAGTGCTAGCCCGACTGTTGGGGGCACGGATACGCAGTATTTT.